This T cell receptor (beta chain) came from a study of regulatory T cells in long-lasting Graves disease. Time point defined: newly diagnosed GD, antithyroid drugs for less than 3 months. PBMCs provided the RNA from which the TCR library was made. A volume of nine milliliters of peripheral blood was collected in EDTA tubes. With regard to this clonotype: A much larger clonotype is one base distant, so this may be a read error.

V was shortened by 6 bases and J by 0 bases, with 14 bases between the two germline ends. Germline CDR1 and CDR2: LGHDT and YNNKEL (reference sequence). The CDR3 spans 15 residues. TCR beta libraries were built with iRepertoire HTBI primers and Arm-PCR of CDR3 regions. Authors' data handling: Among the samples, approximately 60 TRBV and 13 to 15 TRBJ segments were identified. TCRdb reanalysed the multiplex PCR reads using MiXCR and keeps one entry per CDR3 protein. These V and J calls originate from TCRdb's pipeline instead of the authors' own analysis. The sample has more than 450,000 distinct CDR3 sequences; approximately 12% are singletons. These data also featured in a second study, about T cells in Graves' hyperthyroidism and ophthalmopathy. That work states: The study used the HTBI primer set for a first-round RT-PCR of the TCR CDR3.

The receptor was derived from a woman between 25 and 40 years old with Graves disease. The rearrangement joins TRBV3-1 to TRBJ1-1, with D maybe TRBD1 (5 bases). The input for sequencing was peripheral blood mononuclear cells (PBMCs), taken at new diagnosis, from a patient treated with antithyroid drugs. CDR3 sequence reads: CASRPIWDLNTEAFF. The CDR3 nucleotides are TGTGCCAGCAGACCTATTTGGGACTTGAACACTGAAGCTTTCTTT.